The 27 T cell receptor beta chains below come from one sample, sequenced in a study of Graves' ophthalmopathy and Graves' hyperthyroidism. Investigators amplified TCR beta CDR3 regions from RNA transcripts. After a first-round RT-PCR with HTBI primers, a second-round multiplex PCR was run. TCRdb reanalysed the multiplex PCR reads using MiXCR and keeps one entry per CDR3 protein. Counted here are roughly 600,000 distinct CDR3 sequences, less than 40% occurring once; the ten biggest clones make up over 3.5%. Material: peripheral blood or thyroid tissue (not recorded which). All receptors derive from an adult man with Graves' hyperthyroidism.

For the CDR3, the DNA is TGTGCCAGCAGTGGGACTACAGGGGCCACTAATGAAGCTTTCTTT. This gives the protein CASSGTTGATNEAFF. This rearrangement joins TRBV2 to TRBJ1-1, with 7 positions matching TRBD1. Germline V gives CDR1 SNHLY, CDR2 FYNNEI. The length of the CDR3 is 15 residues. After removal of 4 bases from V and 7 bases from J, the junction contained 12 bases not matched to a gene.

Ten or more counts support this clonotype. V usage is TRBV5-1 and J usage is TRBJ1-6; 11 positions match TRBD1. There are 16 residues in the CDR3. Germline trimming cut 1 base from V and 7 bases from J; bases unmatched to any gene: 4. Germline CDR1 and CDR2: SGHRS and YFSETQ. In DNA form, the CDR3 reads TGCGCCAGCAGCTTGAGGGACAGGGGGGCCAATTCACCCCTCCACTTT. Amino acids: CASSLRDRGANSPLHF.

The rearrangement links TRBV6-2 or TRBV6-3 to TRBJ2-5; D gene ambiguous. The CDR3 contains 15 residues. V was clipped by 6 bases and J by 4 bases, with 18 bases between them. Per germline, CDR1 MNHEY and CDR2 SVGEGT. This CDR3 reads CASSYNLINIETQYF. The CDR3 nucleotides read TGTGCCAGCAGCTACAATCTTATTAATATAGAGACCCAGTACTTC.

This clonotype was found many times. The chain links TRBV10-3 to TRBJ1-6; D is perhaps TRBD1 (5 bases). This CDR3 is built from 14 residues. The germline gives CDR1 ENHRY, CDR2 SYGVKD. V was trimmed by 6 bases and J by 6 bases, leaving 12 bases between them. Here the CDR3 reads CAIREGSPNSPLHF. The CDR3 DNA follows: TGTGCCATCAGAGAGGGGAGTCCTAATTCACCCCTCCACTTT.

CDR3 coding DNA: TGCAGCGTTCGTCGGGAGTCGAACAATGAGCAGTTCTTC. Protein product: CSVRRESNNEQFF. The rearrangement links TRBV29-1 to TRBJ2-1; the D gene is possibly TRBD2 (6 bases). Germline CDR1 SQVTM, CDR2 ANQGSEA. Trimming took 5 bases from V and 5 from J, leaving 13 bases between them. The length of the CDR3 is 13 residues.

This clonotype was recorded at least ten times. The chain uses TRBV24-1 and TRBJ1-2, with 11 nucleotides matching TRBD1. There are 15 residues in the CDR3. The germline CDR1 and CDR2 sequences are KGHDR and SFDVKD. Unmatched junction bases numbered 4, after V lost 4 bases and J lost 4 bases. CDR3: CATSESGTGGYGYTF. DNA for the CDR3: TGTGCCACCAGTGAATCCGGGACAGGGGGCTATGGCTACACCTTC.

In DNA form, the CDR3 reads TGTGCCAGCAGCCAAGAGGGGGAGACTAGCGGGAGGTTGGAGACCCAGTACTTC. This translates into CASSQEGETSGRLETQYF. The V gene is TRBV4-2, the J gene TRBJ2-5, with 13 nucleotides matching TRBD2. The CDR3 length is 18 residues. Germline values: CDR1 LGHNA, CDR2 YNFKEQ. V shed 0 bases and J 5 bases; nucleotides not matched to a gene: 9.

This clonotype was counted many times. The rearrangement joins TRBV7-6 to TRBJ1-1; D call uncertain. V was shortened by 3 bases and J by 1 base, with 6 bases between the two germline ends. CDR1 is SGHVS, CDR2 FNYEAQ, per germline. CDR3 length: 13 residues. The CDR3 loop reads CASSFDTNTEAFF. The CDR3 DNA is TGTGCCAGCAGCTTTGACACGAACACTGAAGCTTTCTTT.

This clonotype was recorded many times. This sequence joins TRBV7-8 and TRBJ1-3; the match to TRBD1 covers 7 bases. Germline CDR1 and CDR2: SGHVS and FQNEAQ. The CDR3 runs 16 residues. The V and J ends lost 5 bases and 4 bases, in that order; junction bases with no gene match: 11. The CDR3, as DNA: TGTGCCAGCAGCCGACTTTCTAGGGGACAGGGAAACACCATATATTTT. Translation: CASSRLSRGQGNTIYF.

The table lists this clonotype with many counts. The rearrangement links TRBV15 to TRBJ1-1, with no clear D. V was shortened by 1 base and J by 4 bases, with 16 bases between the two germline ends. The germline V gene encodes CDR1 LNHNV and CDR2 YYDKDF (reference sequence). CDR3 size: 16 residues. CDR3 DNA sequence: TGTGCCACCAGCAGAGTGGGAGGGAATGGAGTCACTGAAGCTTTCTTT. It specifies CATSRVGGNGVTEAFF.

This chain links TRBV7-4 with TRBJ2-3; D is unclear. The germline V gene has CDR1 SGHVT and CDR2 SQSDAQ. V gave up 1 base and J gave up 4 bases, with 9 bases separating them. The CDR3 totals 14 residues. The DNA of the CDR3 is TGTGCCAGCAGCTTAGATTCGTGGGCAGATACGCAGTATTTT. It translates to CASSLDSWADTQYF.

This clonotype has more than one count but fewer than ten. This chain links TRBV5-1 with TRBJ1-1; D is unresolved. The CDR3 totals 15 residues. Deletions cut 4 bases from V and 0 bases from J, with 13 bases between. The germline V gene encodes CDR1 SGHRS and CDR2 YFSETQ. The CDR3 loop is CASSAGRYMNTEAFF. CDR3 DNA: TGCGCCAGCAGCGCCGGACGGTACATGAACACTGAAGCTTTCTTT.

V gene TRBV15 combines with J gene TRBJ2-3; 7 positions agree with TRBD2. The CDR3 length is 15 residues. V dropped 4 bases and J dropped 6; count of bases not matched to a gene: 10. The germline gives CDR1 LNHNV, CDR2 YYDKDF (reference sequence). CDR3: CATSMRGRAEDTQYF. The CDR3 DNA reads as TGTGCCACCAGCATGCGGGGGAGGGCCGAGGATACGCAGTATTTT.

The CDR3 spells CASSNRGTFSGNTIYF. In DNA form, the CDR3 reads TGTGCCAGCAGCAACCGCGGGACATTCTCTGGAAACACCATATATTTT. J is TRBJ1-3 and V is TRBV5-8, with D perhaps TRBD1 (6 bases). CDR3 length: 16 amino acids. The germline V and J ends were trimmed by 4 bases and 0 bases, with 14 bases remaining between them. Germline CDR1 reads SGHTS; CDR2 reads YDEGEE.

The chain is built from TRBV19 and TRBJ1-1; possibly TRBD1 for D (5 bases). The CDR3 sequence is 13 residues long. Trimming took 1 base from V and 3 from J, leaving 6 bases between them. The germline CDR1 and CDR2 sequences are LNHDA and SQIVND (reference sequence). The CDR3 sequence is CASSIAGDTEAFF. The CDR3, as DNA: TGTGCCAGTAGTATAGCGGGGGACACTGAAGCTTTCTTT.

As to this clonotype: At one of its ends the junction is not consistent with the germline gene, which may arise from a read error. The V call is TRBV7-8, the J call TRBJ1-1; a weak D match, TRBD1 (5 bases). CDR1 and CDR2 from the germline V gene are SGHVS and FQNEAQ. This CDR3 is 14 amino acids long. CDR3 sequence reads: CASSPGTMNTEASF. The CDR3 DNA sequence: TGTGCCAGCAGCCCCGGGACTATGAACACTGAAGCTTCCTTT.

The V call is TRBV7-2, the J call TRBJ2-7, with 11 bases fitting TRBD2. CDR1 is SGHTA and CDR2 is FQGNSA in the germline V gene. This CDR3 spans 14 amino acids. Losses at the gene ends were 1 base for V and 7 bases for J; bases not matched to a gene: 3. Here the CDR3 reads CASSLDPSGGEQYF. The CDR3 DNA follows: TGTGCCAGCAGCTTAGATCCTAGCGGGGGGGAGCAGTACTTC.

The chain couples TRBV29-1 to TRBJ1-6, with D uncertain. Germline CDR1 is SQVTM and CDR2 is ANQGSEA. This CDR3 is 12 amino acids long. Trimming removed 8 bases from V and 10 bases from J, with 15 bases in between. CDR3 sequence (DNA): TGCAGCAGCCCTGACGGGGTGTCACCCCTCCACTTT. This gives the protein CSSPDGVSPLHF.

V is TRBV5-1 and J is TRBJ2-7, with TRBD2 as a possible D gene (6 bases). Trimming left V 0 bases short and J 4 bases short, with 17 bases between. The germline V gene has CDR1 SGHRS and CDR2 YFSETQ. There are 16 residues in the CDR3. The CDR3 spells CASSLGNSGSIYEQYF. DNA for the CDR3: TGCGCCAGCAGCTTGGGGAATAGCGGAAGCATTTACGAGCAGTACTTC. Full variable domain (missing parts from reference TRBV5-1 and TRBJ2-7): KAGVTQTPRYLIKTRGQQVTLSCSPISGHRSVSWYQQTPGQGLQFLFEYFSETQRNKGNFPGRFSGRQFSNSRSEMNVSTLELGDSALYLCASSLGNSGSIYEQYFGPGTRLTVT.

V gene TRBV29-1 combines with J gene TRBJ1-5; a possible D gene is TRBD1 (5 bases). Germline-derived CDR1 and CDR2 are SQVTM and ANQGSEA. V lost 8 bases and J 0 bases, leaving 11 bases between the germline ends. This CDR3 is 13 amino acids long. This CDR3 reads CSSDSYSNQPQHF. The CDR3, as DNA: TGCAGCAGTGACAGCTATAGCAATCAGCCCCAGCATTTT.

This clonotype was found many times. The J gene is TRBJ1-1, the V gene TRBV19; tentatively, D is TRBD1 (6 bases). The CDR3 sequence is 14 residues long. Trimming pared 2 bases from V and 3 bases from J, leaving 10 bases between. In germline, CDR1 is LNHDA, CDR2 SQIVND (reference sequence). The CDR3 nucleotides are TGTGCCAGTAGTATATTTAGGGGGGACACTGAAGCTTTCTTT. It encodes CASSIFRGDTEAFF.

This chain joins TRBV7-2 and TRBJ1-6; 7 bases match TRBD1. The CDR3 extends over 14 amino acids. Germline trimming cut 4 bases from V and 10 bases from J; bases unmatched to any gene: 7. Germline assignment: CDR1 SGHTA and CDR2 FQGNSA. The CDR3 loop is CASSSQGGGSPLHF. As DNA, the CDR3 is TGTGCCAGCAGCTCTCAGGGGGGAGGATCACCCCTCCACTTT.

This clonotype was counted many times. The chain combines TRBV5-1 with TRBJ2-7, with 9 bases fitting TRBD2. The germline CDR1 and CDR2 sequences are SGHRS and YFSETQ. The junction had 4 bases not matched to a gene; V was cut back by 3 bases and J by 3 bases. This CDR3 spans 14 amino acids. As DNA, the CDR3 is TGCGCCAGCAGCTGGACTAGCGACCTCTACGAGCAGTACTTC. This codes for CASSWTSDLYEQYF.

This chain joins TRBV2 and TRBJ1-2; D is ambiguous. CDR1 and CDR2 from the germline V gene are SNHLY and FYNNEI. The CDR3 is made up of 10 amino acids. V lost 7 bases and J lost 8, with 8 bases in between. The CDR3 nucleotides are TGTGCCAGCAAAGGAGGGGGCTACACCTTC. This sequence encodes CASKGGGYTF. The whole variable domain, filled in from reference TRBV2 and TRBJ1-2, reads EPEVTQTPSHQVTQMGQEVILRCVPISNHLYFYWYRQILGQKVEFLVSFYNNEISEKSEIFDDQFSVERPDGSNFTLKIRSTKLEDSAMYFCASKGGGYTFGSGTRLTVV.

The chain employs TRBV29-1 and TRBJ2-7, with D tentatively TRBD1 (5 bases). The CDR3 length is 14 residues. V lost 7 bases and J 7 bases, leaving 23 bases between the germline ends. CDR1 and CDR2 (germline): SQVTM, ANQGSEA. The CDR3 nucleotides read TGCAGCGGGACAATGACAGACACCTTCGGAGAGCAGTACTTC. It specifies CSGTMTDTFGEQYF.

The gene calls are TRBV7-9 and TRBJ2-3; possible D gene TRBD2, 6 bases. The germline V gene has CDR1 SEHNR and CDR2 FQNEAQ (reference sequence). CDR3 size: 15 residues. V was shortened by 4 bases and J by 1 base, with 12 bases between the two germline ends. The CDR3 protein is CASSYGGLGTDTQYF. DNA for the CDR3: TGTGCCAGCAGCTACGGGGGTTTAGGCACAGATACGCAGTATTTT.

V is TRBV24-1 and J is TRBJ2-5; TRBD1 might be the D (5 bases). The J call may be mistaken, given a closer DNA end match to TRBJ2-1. CDR3 length equals 14 residues. CDR1 KGHDR and CDR2 SFDVKD come from the germline V gene. This CDR3 reads CATSRGEPYNEQFF. In DNA, the CDR3 is TGTGCCACCAGTAGGGGTGAACCATACAATGAGCAGTTCTTC.